Below, 28 T cell receptor beta chains from the same sample are listed, as sequenced in a study of cytomegalovirus exposure and HLA in healthy donors (dated by TCRdb to the late 2010s). The method behind the library was the immunoSEQ multiplex PCR assay. A mixture of 60 forward primers for TCR Vbeta segments and 13 reverse primers for TCR Jbeta segments was used in the multiplex PCR. TCRdb carries this immuneACCESS record with in-frame sequences only. Its versions omit some clonotypes, under half of them owing to an unresolved V gene in the studies checked, with the rest unexplained. The table for this sample lists some 200,000 clones; roughly 82% of them were counted only once. The ten largest clonotypes hold approximately 2.9% of the sample. Sequenced material: PBMCs. The receptors here all came from a woman aged 45-59 years in good health and CMV-seropositive.

The chain is built from TRBV4-3 and TRBJ2-7; possibly TRBD1 for D (6 bases). V was shortened by 0 bases and J by 4 bases, with 10 bases between the two germline ends. The CDR3 extends over 14 amino acids. Germline V gene data show CDR1 as LGHNA and CDR2 as YSLEER. CDR3 bases: TGCGCCAGCAGCCAAGAAGGCAGGGGATACGAGCAGTACTTC. Its protein product is CASSQEGRGYEQYF.

V is TRBV28 and J is TRBJ1-2; D may be TRBD1 (5 bases). V lost 6 bases, J lost 4 bases, and 24 bases lay in between. The V gene's germline CDR1 is MDHEN and CDR2 SYDVKM. The CDR3 runs to 17 residues. This CDR3 is CASSLGPGLALGYGYTF. The CDR3 DNA follows: TGTGCCAGCAGCCTCGGGCCAGGGCTCGCCCTCGGCTATGGCTACACCTTC.

The CDR3 DNA reads as TGTGCCAGTAGTATAGTGCGGGGGGACGGCAATCAGCCCCAGCATTTT. Protein: CASSIVRGDGNQPQHF. This chain joins TRBV19 and TRBJ1-5, with TRBD1 as a possible D gene (5 bases). Trimming took off 1 base at V and 2 bases at J, with 12 bases between the two ends. This CDR3 spans 16 amino acids. CDR1 and CDR2 from the germline V gene are LNHDA and SQIVND (reference sequence).

Points on this clone: Compared with germline, one end of the junction differs, possibly owing to a read error. The rearrangement uses TRBV10-3 and TRBJ2-7; D gene unclear. This CDR3 has 15 amino acids. Germline V gene data show CDR1 as ENHRY and CDR2 as SYGVKD. CDR3 in DNA: TGTGCCAGCAGTTATAGGAGCCTGAGCTCCTACGAGCAGTACTTC. Protein: CASSYRSLSSYEQYF.

This clone was recorded a few times. The chain uses TRBV7-2 and TRBJ2-3; no firm D call. V shed 5 bases and J shed 0 bases, with 15 bases lying between them. CDR1 is SGHTA, CDR2 FQGNSA, per germline. CDR3 length: 16 residues. The DNA for the CDR3 is TGTGCCAGCAGCAAAGAGGCGGATCTTAGCACAGATACGCAGTATTTT. Its translation: CASSKEADLSTDTQYF. The variable domain in full, completed from reference TRBV7-2 and TRBJ2-3, reads GAGVSQSPSNKVTEKGKDVELRCDPISGHTALYWYRQSLGQGLEFLIYFQGNSAPDKSGLPSDRFSAERTGGSVSTLTIQRTQQEDSAVYLCASSKEADLSTDTQYFGPGTRLTVL.

The V gene is TRBV5-5, the J gene TRBJ2-7; D is possibly TRBD1 (6 bases). The germline V gene has CDR1 SGHKS and CDR2 YYEKEE (reference sequence). This CDR3 comprises 13 residues. Trimming removed 4 bases at V and 4 bases at J, with 12 bases between. For the CDR3, the DNA is TGTGCCAGCAGCCCGCTAGGACAGTACGAGCAGTACTTC. Translated: CASSPLGQYEQYF.

The J gene is TRBJ1-2, the V gene TRBV2; D unresolved. This CDR3 spans 14 amino acids. CDR1 is SNHLY, CDR2 FYNNEI, per germline. The V end was cut by 1 base, the J end by 4 bases, with 10 bases between. CDR3 amino acids: CASSEEEGTYGYTF. As DNA, the CDR3 is TGTGCCAGCAGTGAAGAGGAGGGTACCTATGGCTACACCTTC. Full variable domain (rest looked up from reference TRBV2 and TRBJ1-2): EPEVTQTPSHQVTQMGQEVILRCVPISNHLYFYWYRQILGQKVEFLVSFYNNEISEKSEIFDDQFSVERPDGSNFTLKIRSTKLEDSAMYFCASSEEEGTYGYTFGSGTRLTVV.

This clone was detected once. The chain is built from TRBV4-1 and TRBJ1-2; D is unresolved. Germline lookup yields CDR1 MGHRA and CDR2 YSYEKL. V lost 1 base and J lost 4, with 13 bases in between. This CDR3 comprises 15 residues. For the CDR3, the DNA is TGCGCCAGCAGCCAAGGAATGGGTGGGCGCTATGGCTACACCTTC. Its protein is CASSQGMGGRYGYTF.

This sequence joins TRBV28 and TRBJ2-1; 8 nucleotides line up with TRBD2. The germline gives CDR1 MDHEN, CDR2 SYDVKM. The CDR3 totals 18 residues. Trimming took 2 bases from V and 0 from J; bases not matched to a gene: 9. Here the CDR3 DNA reads TGTGCCAGCAGTTTAAAGGCGGGGGGCCGCAGCTCCTACAATGAGCAGTTCTTC. Translated, it gives CASSLKAGGRSSYNEQFF.

The chain uses TRBV27 and TRBJ2-2, with 12 bases identical to TRBD2. Germline trimming cut 0 bases from V and 1 base from J; bases unmatched to any gene: 9. CDR3 length: 20 residues. The V gene's germline CDR1 is MNHEY and CDR2 SMNVEV (reference sequence). CDR3 DNA sequence: TGTGCCAGCAGTTTATCGGTGGGGCTAGCGGGGGGGTTGAACACCGGGGAGCTGTTTTTT. It yields the protein CASSLSVGLAGGLNTGELFF.

This clone was seen a few times. At the DNA level, this CDR3 is encoded by other sequences in the same sample as well. The chain employs TRBV6-5 and TRBJ1-2, with D unclear. The CDR3 extends over 12 amino acids. V shed 5 bases and J shed 8 bases, with 12 bases lying between them. The germline V gene has CDR1 MNHEY and CDR2 SVGAGI. As DNA, the CDR3 is TGTGCCAGCAGTGAAGCGCTGGTGGGCTACACCTTC. It specifies CASSEALVGYTF.

The rearrangement joins TRBV27 to TRBJ2-6, with 9 bases aligning to TRBD1. This CDR3 has 16 amino acids. The J segment lost 1 base and the V segment lost 6 bases, leaving 4 bases of the junction unmatched. Germline CDR1 MNHEY, CDR2 SMNVEV (reference sequence). CDR3 region: CASRDRGGSGANVLTF. The CDR3 DNA reads TGTGCCAGCAGGGACAGGGGCGGGTCTGGGGCCAACGTCCTGACTTTC.

For the CDR3, the DNA is TGTGCCAGCACCGCGGACAGGGGGCATTTCGGGGAGCTGTTTTTT. It translates to CASTADRGHFGELFF. The chain couples TRBV6-5 to TRBJ2-2; 11 nucleotides line up with TRBD1. This CDR3 has 15 amino acids. Germline CDR1 reads MNHEY; CDR2 reads SVGAGI. The V segment lost 7 bases and the J segment 7 bases; nucleotides outside the gene matches: 8.

The chain links TRBV4-3 to TRBJ2-5, with TRBD2 matching 8 bases. Germline V CDR1 and CDR2: LGHNA, YSLEER. The CDR3 totals 15 residues. J was trimmed by 1 base and V by 1 base; bases with no gene match: 2. The CDR3 loop is CASSQGGGIQETQYF. DNA for the CDR3: TGCGCCAGCAGCCAAGGCGGGGGGATCCAAGAGACCCAGTACTTC.

CDR3 DNA sequence: TGCGCCAGCGGCCCCGCACAGATTTACTATGGCTACACCTTC. Protein: CASGPAQIYYGYTF. This chain uses TRBV4-1 with TRBJ1-2; D call uncertain. The ends were cut back, 8 bases at V and 3 bases at J, with 16 bases in the middle. The CDR3 has 14 residues. Germline loops: CDR1 MGHRA, CDR2 YSYEKL.

The chain carries TRBV7-2 and TRBJ1-2, with 7 bases fitting TRBD1. Per the germline V gene, CDR1 is SGHTA and CDR2 is FQGNSA. CDR3 length: 14 residues. V shed 2 bases and J 5 bases; nucleotides not matched to a gene: 5. The CDR3 bases are TGTGCCAGCAGCTTATCCCCAGGGGGGTATGGCTACACCTTC. Protein product: CASSLSPGGYGYTF. The entire variable domain, with the rest obtained from reference TRBV7-2 and TRBJ1-2, is as follows: GAGVSQSPSNKVTEKGKDVELRCDPISGHTALYWYRQSLGQGLEFLIYFQGNSAPDKSGLPSDRFSAERTGGSVSTLTIQRTQQEDSAVYLCASSLSPGGYGYTFGSGTRLTVV.

The rearrangement joins TRBV5-5 to TRBJ2-3; D uncertain. The germline V gene encodes CDR1 SGHKS and CDR2 YYEKEE (reference sequence). The V end lost 0 bases, the J end lost 0 bases, and 5 bases lay between the germline ends. This CDR3 spans 14 amino acids. CDR3 residues: CASSLAVSTDTQYF. CDR3 sequence (DNA): TGTGCCAGCAGCTTGGCCGTAAGCACAGATACGCAGTATTTT.

The V and J genes are TRBV9 and TRBJ2-2; D possibly corresponds to TRBD1 (5 bases). The CDR3 contains 14 residues. In germline, CDR1 is SGDLS, CDR2 YYNGEE. V lost 7 bases, J lost 6 bases, and 16 bases lay in between. Written as DNA, the CDR3 is TGTGCCAGCTCCCGTAATGGGGCATCCGGGGAGCTGTTTTTT. It specifies CASSRNGASGELFF.

The chain joins TRBV28 to TRBJ2-7, with TRBD2 as a possible D gene (6 bases). Per the germline V gene, CDR1 is MDHEN and CDR2 is SYDVKM. V was shortened by 1 base and J by 4 bases, with 11 bases between the two germline ends. The CDR3 spans 14 residues. Written as DNA, the CDR3 is TGTGCCAGCAGTTTATTAGGGGCGGGATACGAGCAGTACTTC. It codes for CASSLLGAGYEQYF.

This clone was counted only a few times. The V call is TRBV28, the J call TRBJ2-2; TRBD1 matches at 8 bases. Germline V gene data show CDR1 as MDHEN and CDR2 as SYDVKM. Unmatched junction bases numbered 17, after V lost 5 bases and J lost 0 bases. The CDR3 has 20 residues. The CDR3 loop is CASSRRTGRFRLTNTGELFF. CDR3 bases: TGTGCCAGCAGTAGACGGACAGGGCGGTTTCGCCTAACGAACACCGGGGAGCTGTTTTTT.

The chain recombines TRBV2 with TRBJ1-2, with unresolved D. The length of the CDR3 is 12 residues. Trimming took 6 bases from V and 2 from J, leaving 7 bases between them. CDR1 is SNHLY, CDR2 FYNNEI, per germline. CDR3 nucleotides: TGTGCCAGCAGGACAAACAACTATGGCTACACCTTC. Its protein product is CASRTNNYGYTF.

The chain links TRBV6-1 to TRBJ1-2; D call uncertain. CDR1 and CDR2 from the germline V gene are MNHNS and SASEGT. Trimming left V 7 bases short and J 8 bases short, with 14 bases between. The CDR3 covers 12 residues. CDR3 amino acids: CASTSRGRGYTF. The CDR3 DNA follows: TGTGCCAGCACCAGTCGGGGAAGAGGCTACACCTTC.

The chain has TRBV9 and TRBJ2-1; D might be TRBD1 (5 bases). This CDR3 comprises 16 residues. From germline, CDR1 is SGDLS and CDR2 YYNGEE. The V and J ends lost 0 bases and 1 base respectively, with 11 bases between them. Written as DNA, the CDR3 is TGTGCCAGCAGCGTAGGCCCGCAGGGTTCCTACAATGAGCAGTTCTTC. As protein: CASSVGPQGSYNEQFF.

The chain combines TRBV28 with TRBJ2-1, with TRBD1 identical over 7 bases. J gave up 2 bases and V 5 bases, and 9 bases lay outside the gene matches. This CDR3 contains 16 residues. CDR1 and CDR2 (germline): MDHEN, SYDVKM. The CDR3 reads CASSETGRPTYNEQFF. CDR3 DNA: TGTGCCAGCAGTGAGACAGGGAGACCTACCTACAATGAGCAGTTCTTC.

This clone was counted once. As DNA, the CDR3 is TGTGCCAGCAGCACCTCGTGGAGCGGGAATTACAATGAGCAGTTCTTC. It translates to CASSTSWSGNYNEQFF. This sequence joins TRBV11-2 and TRBJ2-1; TRBD2 matches at 7 bases. V shed 5 bases and J 4 bases; nucleotides not matched to a gene: 11. The CDR3 runs to 16 residues. Germline-derived CDR1 and CDR2 are SGHAT and FQNNGV. The variable domain in full, completed from reference TRBV11-2 and TRBJ2-1, reads EAGVAQSPRYKIIEKRQSVAFWCNPISGHATLYWYQQILGQGPKLLIQFQNNGVVDDSQLPKDRFSAERLKGVDSTLKIQPAKLEDSAVYLCASSTSWSGNYNEQFFGPGTRLTVL.

The chain recombines TRBV6-6 with TRBJ2-7; 9 bases match TRBD1. With V trimmed by 2 bases and J by 6 bases, 5 bases remained unmatched. Germline V lookup: CDR1 MNHNY, CDR2 SVGAGI (reference sequence). This CDR3 is built from 14 residues. The CDR3: CASSYIGTGTEQYF. As DNA, the CDR3 is TGTGCCAGCAGTTACATCGGGACAGGGACCGAGCAGTACTTC.

This clone has just one count. The rearrangement uses TRBV6-5 and TRBJ1-2; D is undetermined. The germline CDR1 and CDR2 sequences are MNHEY and SVGAGI. This CDR3 has 14 amino acids. V shed 5 bases and J shed 4 bases, with 14 bases lying between them. DNA of the CDR3: TGTGCCAGCAGTAACACGGGGTCGGGCTATGGCTACACCTTC. It codes for CASSNTGSGYGYTF.

Here the CDR3 reads CASSARQFSGNTIYF. CDR3 nucleotides: TGTGCCAGCAGCGCCCGACAGTTCTCTGGAAACACCATATATTTT. The chain links TRBV5-4 to TRBJ1-3, with a weak D call TRBD1 (5 bases). This CDR3 comprises 15 residues. The germline V and J ends were trimmed by 4 bases and 0 bases, with 11 bases remaining between them. Germline V gene data show CDR1 as SGHNT and CDR2 as YYREEE (reference sequence).